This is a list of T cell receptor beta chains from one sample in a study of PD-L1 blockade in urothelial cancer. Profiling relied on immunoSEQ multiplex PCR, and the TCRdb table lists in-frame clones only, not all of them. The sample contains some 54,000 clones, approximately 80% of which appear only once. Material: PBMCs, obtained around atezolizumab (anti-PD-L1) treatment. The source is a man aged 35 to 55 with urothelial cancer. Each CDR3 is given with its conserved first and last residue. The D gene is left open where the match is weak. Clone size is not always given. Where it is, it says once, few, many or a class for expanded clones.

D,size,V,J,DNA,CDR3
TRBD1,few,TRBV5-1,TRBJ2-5,TGCGCCAGCAGCATACCGACAGGGCGGAAGACCCAGTACTTC,CASSIPTGRKTQYF
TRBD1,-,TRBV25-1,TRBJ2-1,TGTGCCAGCAGTGAACGGACAGGGGGAAATGAGCAGTTCTTC,CASSERTGGNEQFF
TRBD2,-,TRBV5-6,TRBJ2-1,TGTGCCAGCATCTCCCTAGCGGGAGGGCCTATCAATGAGCAGTTCTTC,CASISLAGGPINEQFF
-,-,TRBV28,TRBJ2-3,TGTGCCAGCAGTCCTGGACTGACCTATACGCAGTATTTT,CASSPGLTYTQYF
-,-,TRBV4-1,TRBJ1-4,TGCGCCAGCAGCCAAGAAGGGACCACAGGGACCGGTGAAAAACTGTTTTTT,CASSQEGTTGTGEKLFF
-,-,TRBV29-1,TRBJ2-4,TGCAGCGTAGAGTATACCAAAAACATTCAGTACTTC,CSVEYTKNIQYF
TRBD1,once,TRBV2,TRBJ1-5,TGTGCCAGCAGTAACGACAGGGCTCCGAATCAGCCCCAGCATTTT,CASSNDRAPNQPQHF
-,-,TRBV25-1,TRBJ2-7,TGTGCCAGCAGTATACAGGGGGGGAGCTACGAGCAGTACTTC,CASSIQGGSYEQYF
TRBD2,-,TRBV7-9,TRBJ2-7,TGTGCCAGCAGCTTAGCGAGGACAGCCGGGACTAGCGGGAGGGACGAGCAGTACTTC,CASSLARTAGTSGRDEQYF
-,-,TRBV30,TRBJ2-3,TGTGCCTGGGGGAGGGGGGATACGCAGTATTTT,CAWGRGDTQYF
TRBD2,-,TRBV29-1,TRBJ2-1,TGCAGCGTTGAGAGGGAGGGGCTAGCGAATGAGCAGTTCTTC,CSVEREGLANEQFF
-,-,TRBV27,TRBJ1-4,TGTGCCAGCAGTCGAGGGGGAAAGGGCCGCACTAATGAAAAACTGTTTTTT,CASSRGGKGRTNEKLFF
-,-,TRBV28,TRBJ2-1,TGTGCCAGCAGTTTACCCGTCAGGGTGCATGAGCAGTTCTTC,CASSLPVRVHEQFF
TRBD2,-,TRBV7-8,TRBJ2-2,TGTGCCAGCAGCGGGTGGACTAGCGGGAGCGGCGACACCGGGGAGCTGTTTTTT,CASSGWTSGSGDTGELFF
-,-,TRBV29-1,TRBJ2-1,TGCAGCGTTGAATATAGCATGGAGCAGTTCTTC,CSVEYSMEQFF
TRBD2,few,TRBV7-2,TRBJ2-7,TGTGCCAGCAGCCTAGCTAGCGGTCAAAGCTCCTACGAGCAGTACTTC,CASSLASGQSSYEQYF
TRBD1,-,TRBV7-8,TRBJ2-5,TGTGCCAGCAGCCTTACCAGGGGGCTGGAACAAGAGACCCAGTACTTC,CASSLTRGLEQETQYF
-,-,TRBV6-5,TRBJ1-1,TGTGCCAGCAGTTTAGGAGGGGGGGTTAACACTGAAGCTTTCTTT,CASSLGGGVNTEAFF
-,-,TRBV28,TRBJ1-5,TGTGCCAGCAGCACAAAGGGGGAGATAAGCAATCAGCCCCAGCATTTT,CASSTKGEISNQPQHF
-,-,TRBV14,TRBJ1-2,TGTGCCAGCAGCCCCGGACAGACAACCTATGGCTACACCTTC,CASSPGQTTYGYTF
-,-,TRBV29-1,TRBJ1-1,TGCAGCGCCGCGAGCGGAAGGAACACTGAAGCTTTCTTT,CSAASGRNTEAFF
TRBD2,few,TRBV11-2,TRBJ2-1,TGTGCCAGCAGCTTAGGGAGCGGCGGGAGCGGCGAGCAGTTCTTC,CASSLGSGGSGEQFF
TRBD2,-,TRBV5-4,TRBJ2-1,TGTGCCAGCACCTATAGCGGGAGACCCTCCTACAATGAGCAGTTCTTC,CASTYSGRPSYNEQFF
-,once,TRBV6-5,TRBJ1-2,TGTGCCAGCAGTTCGGACAGATCTAACTATGGCTACACCTTC,CASSSDRSNYGYTF
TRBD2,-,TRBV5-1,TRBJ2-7,TGCGCCAGCAGCGCGGCCCGACTAGCGGGAGCGGGTGAGCAGTACTTC,CASSAARLAGAGEQYF
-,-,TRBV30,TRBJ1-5,TGTGCCTGGGGCAGGGGATTGAGTCAGCCCCAGCATTTT,CAWGRGLSQPQHF
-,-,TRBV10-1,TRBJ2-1,TGCGCCAGCAGTGAAGTACGACAGAATGAGCAGTTCTTC,CASSEVRQNEQFF